The 28 T cell receptor beta chains reported below all come from one sample, sequenced in a study of shared clonotypes between healthy human individuals. Here immunoSEQ multiplex PCR was the method, and the copy in TCRdb shows in-frame clones only, minus some. The sample carries some 2,500,000 clones, under 95% recorded once. Sequenced: naive CD4+ T cells from PBMCs. As for subset: CD45RA+ positively selected. The source is a man between 18 and 29 years old in good health. Some clones in this sample may be carry-over from other donors' samples.

A word on this clone: Other DNA sequences in this specimen translate into the identical CDR3. The chain combines TRBV5-1 with TRBJ1-1, with 8 positions matching TRBD1. CDR1 is SGHRS and CDR2 is YFSETQ in the germline V gene. Trimming cost V 4 bases and J 3 bases; bases outside gene matches: 5. This CDR3 comprises 14 residues. The chain's CDR3 is CASSSGQGDTEAFF. CDR3 DNA: TGCGCCAGCAGCAGTGGACAGGGTGACACTGAAGCTTTCTTT. The full variable domain, in which reference TRBV5-1 and TRBJ1-1 provide the parts outside the CDR3, is KAGVTQTPRYLIKTRGQQVTLSCSPISGHRSVSWYQQTPGQGLQFLFEYFSETQRNKGNFPGRFSGRQFSNSRSEMNVSTLELGDSALYLCASSSGQGDTEAFFGQGTRLTVV.

As regards this clone: The sample contains more than one DNA sequence encoding this CDR3. The rearrangement joins TRBV29-1 to TRBJ2-3; 10 nucleotides line up with TRBD1. The V and J ends lost 6 bases and 5 bases, in that order; junction bases with no gene match: 2. CDR1 is SQVTM and CDR2 is ANQGSEA in the germline V gene. This CDR3 has 12 residues. The CDR3 loop reads CSVDRGQDTQYF. The CDR3, as DNA: TGCAGCGTAGACAGGGGGCAAGATACGCAGTATTTT.

The chain carries TRBV5-6 and TRBJ1-2; D not certain. From germline, CDR1 is SGHDT and CDR2 YYEEEE. CDR3 length equals 15 residues. V shed 4 bases and J shed 0 bases, with 13 bases lying between them. This CDR3 is CASSPFGRTNYGYTF. The CDR3 DNA sequence: TGTGCCAGCAGCCCTTTTGGCAGGACTAACTATGGCTACACCTTC.

The chain combines TRBV5-1 with TRBJ2-1; maybe TRBD2 (7 bases). Germline CDR1 is SGHRS and CDR2 is YFSETQ. V lost 5 bases and J 1 base, leaving 13 bases between the germline ends. This CDR3 is 15 amino acids long. In nucleotides, the CDR3 is TGCGCCAGCAGAAGGGCGGGGGCTTCCTACAATGAGCAGTTCTTC. It encodes CASRRAGASYNEQFF.

V gene TRBV29-1 combines with J gene TRBJ2-5; D is perhaps TRBD2 (6 bases). CDR1 is SQVTM, CDR2 ANQGSEA, per germline. The CDR3 runs to 11 residues. Trimming stripped 6 bases from V and 5 bases from J, with 10 bases between. The CDR3 DNA follows: TGCAGCGTCCGGGCGGGGGAGACCCAGTACTTC. This gives the protein CSVRAGETQYF.

This chain joins TRBV10-3 and TRBJ1-2; D not resolved. Per the germline V gene, CDR1 is ENHRY and CDR2 is SYGVKD. CDR3 length: 14 amino acids. V was shortened by 5 bases and J by 4 bases, with 14 bases between the two germline ends. For the CDR3, the DNA is TGTGCCATCAGTCGGGCCCTGTGGGGCTATGGCTACACCTTC. Residues: CAISRALWGYGYTF.

The chain combines TRBV7-2 with TRBJ2-2; D may be TRBD2 (6 bases). The CDR3 totals 16 residues. Germline CDR1 and CDR2: SGHTA and FQGNSA. V was cut by 3 bases and J by 0 bases, with 11 bases left in between. The CDR3 is CASSLNGGTNTGELFF. In DNA form, the CDR3 reads TGTGCCAGCAGCTTGAATGGGGGGACGAACACCGGGGAGCTGTTTTTT. Supplemented by reference TRBV7-2 and TRBJ2-2, the full variable domain reads GAGVSQSPSNKVTEKGKDVELRCDPISGHTALYWYRQSLGQGLEFLIYFQGNSAPDKSGLPSDRFSAERTGGSVSTLTIQRTQQEDSAVYLCASSLNGGTNTGELFFGEGSRLTVL.

V is TRBV27 and J is TRBJ1-4; TRBD1 matches 7 bases. The CDR3 consists of 15 residues. CDR1 is MNHEY, CDR2 SMNVEV, per germline (reference sequence). V was pared by 3 bases and J by 6 bases, with 7 bases of the junction left unmatched. The CDR3 sequence is CASSLSGTVYEKLFF. The CDR3 DNA reads as TGTGCCAGCAGTTTGTCCGGGACAGTCTATGAAAAACTGTTTTTT.

About this clone itself: Other DNA sequences in the same sample also yield this CDR3. V gene TRBV18 combines with J gene TRBJ2-7; D is unclear. The CDR3 contains 15 residues. From germline, CDR1 is KGHSH and CDR2 LQKENI. Trimming stripped 3 bases from V and 1 base from J, with 13 bases between. The CDR3: CASSPSGTGSYEQYF. CDR3 nucleotide sequence: TGTGCCAGCTCACCGTCCGGTACCGGATCCTACGAGCAGTACTTC.

The chain links TRBV9 to TRBJ2-2, with 10 bases identical to TRBD2. Germline CDR1 reads SGDLS; CDR2 reads YYNGEE. The CDR3 sequence is 16 residues long. Trimming cost V 4 bases and J 5 bases; bases outside gene matches: 8. The chain's CDR3 is CASSTAGTSETGELFF. Written as DNA, the CDR3 is TGTGCCAGCAGCACAGCCGGGACTAGCGAGACCGGGGAGCTGTTTTTT.

Concerning this clone: Other DNA sequences in the sample encode the same CDR3. The chain links TRBV5-1 to TRBJ2-5; a possible D gene is TRBD1 (6 bases). Trimming stripped 5 bases from V and 2 bases from J, with 13 bases between. CDR1 and CDR2 from the germline V gene are SGHRS and YFSETQ. The CDR3 extends over 14 amino acids. Here the CDR3 reads CASSPGQLQETQYF. As DNA, the CDR3 is TGCGCCAGCAGTCCGGGACAACTTCAAGAGACCCAGTACTTC.

V and J are TRBV30 and TRBJ1-5, with TRBD1 as a possible D gene (6 bases). The V end lost 0 bases, the J end lost 2 bases, and 20 bases lay between the germline ends. The length of the CDR3 is 18 residues. The germline CDR1 and CDR2 sequences are GTSNPN and SVGIG (reference sequence). The CDR3 nucleotides read TGTGCCTGGAGTGTACGCAAGAGGGGGGGATGGGGCAATCAGCCCCAGCATTTT. Encoded protein: CAWSVRKRGGWGNQPQHF.

This clone was detected once. V gene TRBV6-5 combines with J gene TRBJ2-5, with D tentatively TRBD2 (6 bases). In germline, CDR1 is MNHEY, CDR2 SVGAGI. Trimming removed 7 bases from V and 0 bases from J, with 15 bases in between. This CDR3 spans 15 amino acids. The CDR3 region has the DNA TGTGCCAGCATGACGCAGCGGGCGAACCAAGAGACCCAGTACTTC. As protein: CASMTQRANQETQYF.

This clone was seen more than once but under ten times. J is TRBJ1-1 and V is TRBV6-5; D gene unclear. The CDR3 is made up of 13 amino acids. The germline CDR1 and CDR2 sequences are MNHEY and SVGAGI. The germline V and J ends were trimmed by 8 bases and 5 bases, with 15 bases remaining between them. DNA for the CDR3: TGTGCCAGCGAGCCGAGCCGGGAGACTGAAGCTTTCTTT. Its translation is CASEPSRETEAFF.

This chain connects TRBV6-5 to TRBJ1-1; a weak D match, TRBD1 (5 bases). Germline CDR1 is MNHEY and CDR2 is SVGAGI. V was clipped by 8 bases and J by 2 bases, with 15 bases between them. This CDR3 has 14 amino acids. CDR3 protein: CASQRQRGNTEAFF. The CDR3 DNA reads TGTGCCAGCCAACGACAGAGAGGCAACACTGAAGCTTTCTTT.

The chain is built from TRBV29-1 and TRBJ1-3; D is perhaps TRBD1 (6 bases). Per the germline V gene, CDR1 is SQVTM and CDR2 is ANQGSEA. The CDR3 is 11 residues long. V was pared by 2 bases and J by 12 bases, with 11 bases between. The CDR3 DNA sequence: TGCAGCGTTGAAAAACAGGGTTTCATATATTTT. Residues: CSVEKQGFIYF.

The chain carries TRBV5-3 and TRBJ2-1; tentatively, D is TRBD1 (6 bases). TRBV5-3 has ORF status, its function being uncertain. V was shortened by 4 bases and J by 3 bases, with 17 bases between the two germline ends. CDR3 length: 16 amino acids. In DNA, the CDR3 is TGTGCCAGAAGCCCACAGGGAATCTCCTTCTACAATGAGCAGTTCTTC. Encoded protein: CARSPQGISFYNEQFF.

V is TRBV27 and J is TRBJ1-5; 7 nucleotides line up with TRBD1. Germline trimming cut 4 bases from V and 3 bases from J; bases unmatched to any gene: 12. Germline CDR1 reads MNHEY; CDR2 reads SMNVEV (reference sequence). This CDR3 spans 17 amino acids. CDR3 region: CASSSRDSLAYNQPQHF. The CDR3 bases are TGTGCCAGCAGTTCCCGGGACAGTCTGGCTTACAATCAGCCCCAGCATTTT.

This chain uses TRBV5-8 with TRBJ2-5, with D tentatively TRBD1 (6 bases). CDR1 SGHTS and CDR2 YDEGEE come from the germline V gene. The V gene lost 3 bases and the J gene lost 5 bases, with 14 bases spanning the gap. The CDR3 consists of 14 residues. CDR3 loop: CASSWAGERETQYF. The CDR3 coding sequence is TGTGCCAGCAGCTGGGCAGGGGAAAGGGAGACCCAGTACTTC.

The V call is TRBV5-1, the J call TRBJ2-3; unclear D gene. The CDR3 has 14 amino acids. The ends were cut back, 5 bases at V and 0 bases at J, with 10 bases in the middle. Germline V gives CDR1 SGHRS, CDR2 YFSETQ. The CDR3 DNA reads TGCGCCAGCAGTAGGGTGTTCAGCACAGATACGCAGTATTTT. Translated, it gives CASSRVFSTDTQYF.

V gene TRBV19 combines with J gene TRBJ1-4; 9 positions match TRBD1. V lost 4 bases, J lost 5 bases, and 2 bases stayed unmatched. The V gene's germline CDR1 is LNHDA and CDR2 SQIVND (reference sequence). The CDR3 has 14 amino acids. In DNA, the CDR3 is TGTGCCAGTAGTAGAGGACAGGGGAATGAAAAACTGTTTTTT. Its translation is CASSRGQGNEKLFF.

The rearrangement uses TRBV28 and TRBJ2-7; 7 positions match TRBD2. The CDR3 is 17 amino acids. Germline V gene sequence: CDR1 MDHEN, CDR2 SYDVKM. Trimming at V came to 0 bases and at J to 0 bases, leaving 8 bases not matched to a gene. CDR3 bases: TGTGCCAGCAGTTTATGGGCTAGCGGAGGGAGCTCCTACGAGCAGTACTTC. Encoded protein: CASSLWASGGSSYEQYF.

This chain uses TRBV28 with TRBJ1-4, with 9 nucleotides matching TRBD1. V shed 1 base and J 8 bases; nucleotides not matched to a gene: 5. CDR3 length: 15 amino acids. Germline assignment: CDR1 MDHEN and CDR2 SYDVKM. This CDR3 is CASSLSGDRAEKLFF. CDR3 in DNA: TGTGCCAGCAGTTTATCGGGGGACAGGGCCGAAAAACTGTTTTTT.

The genes are TRBV18 and TRBJ2-3; 11 bases match TRBD1. CDR1 is KGHSH, CDR2 LQKENI, per germline. The CDR3 totals 16 residues. Losses at the gene ends were 2 bases for V and 5 bases for J; bases not matched to a gene: 6. The CDR3 protein is CASSPLGQGAQDTQYF. The CDR3, as DNA: TGTGCCAGCTCACCATTAGGACAGGGGGCGCAAGATACGCAGTATTTT. Combining the CDR3 with reference TRBV18 and TRBJ2-3 gives the whole variable domain NAGVMQNPRHLVRRRGQEARLRCSPMKGHSHVYWYRQLPEEGLKFMVYLQKENIIDESGMPKERFSAEFPKEGPSILRIQQVVRGDSAAYFCASSPLGQGAQDTQYFGPGTRLTVL.

CDR3 in amino acids: CSVRSPGQEYF. Written as DNA, the CDR3 is TGCAGCGTTCGGTCGCCGGGACAGGAGTACTTC. The chain recombines TRBV29-1 with TRBJ2-7; TRBD1 matches at 8 bases. The ends lost 5 bases at V and 11 bases at J; junction bases unmatched: 8. This CDR3 contains 11 residues. Looked up from germline, CDR1 is SQVTM and CDR2 is ANQGSEA.

The chain combines TRBV11-2 with TRBJ2-3; D is uncertain. Germline V gene sequence: CDR1 SGHAT, CDR2 FQNNGV. Trimming pared 8 bases from V and 2 bases from J, leaving 14 bases between. The CDR3 loop spans 14 amino acids. The CDR3 DNA follows: TGTGCCAGCGCTTCGGGCAGTCTCACAGATACGCAGTATTTT. It translates to CASASGSLTDTQYF.

The gene calls are TRBV5-5 and TRBJ1-1; D remains ambiguous. Germline V CDR1 and CDR2: SGHKS, YYEKEE (reference sequence). This CDR3 region has 15 residues. Trimming took off 1 base at V and 0 bases at J, with 10 bases between the two ends. The CDR3 region has the DNA TGTGCCAGCAGCTTGATCGGAGGAATGAACACTGAAGCTTTCTTT. Translating gives CASSLIGGMNTEAFF.

This chain joins TRBV5-1 and TRBJ1-1; the D is unclear. In germline, CDR1 is SGHRS, CDR2 YFSETQ. This CDR3 is built from 13 residues. V shed 3 bases and J shed 1 base, with 7 bases lying between them. The CDR3 spells CASSWTTNTEAFF. CDR3 sequence (DNA): TGCGCCAGCAGCTGGACGACGAACACTGAAGCTTTCTTT.